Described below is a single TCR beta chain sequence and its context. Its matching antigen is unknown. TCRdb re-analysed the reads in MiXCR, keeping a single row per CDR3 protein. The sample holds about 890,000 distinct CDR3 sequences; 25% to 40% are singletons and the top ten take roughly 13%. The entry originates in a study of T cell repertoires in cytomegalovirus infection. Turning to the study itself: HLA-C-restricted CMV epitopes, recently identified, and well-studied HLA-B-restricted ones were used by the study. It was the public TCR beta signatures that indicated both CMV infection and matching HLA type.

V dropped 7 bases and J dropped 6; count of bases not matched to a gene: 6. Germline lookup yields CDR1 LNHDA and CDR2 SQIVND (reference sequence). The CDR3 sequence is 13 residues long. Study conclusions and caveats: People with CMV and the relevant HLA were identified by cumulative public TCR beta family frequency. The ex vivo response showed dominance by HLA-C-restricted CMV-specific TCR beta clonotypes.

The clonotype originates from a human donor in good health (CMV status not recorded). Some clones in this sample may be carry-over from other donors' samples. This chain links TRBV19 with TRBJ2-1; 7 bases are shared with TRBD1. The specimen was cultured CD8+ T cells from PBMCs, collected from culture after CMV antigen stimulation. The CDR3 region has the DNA TGTGCCAGTACCCCGACAGGGCTCAATGAGCAGTTCTTC. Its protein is CASTPTGLNEQFF.